Presented here are 21 T cell receptor beta chains from one specimen sequenced in a study of blood T cells in healthy people across ages. Combining a sample-barcoded 5' primer with a J-beta primer mix, a second PCR ran for about 6 to 12 cycles. From the 5' RACE reads, TCRdb called clonotypes with MiXCR, one entry per CDR3 protein. The sample comprises over a million distinct CDR3 sequences, 42% of which are singletons, and 7% to 9.5% rests with the top ten. The sequencing sample was made of blood. These receptors came from a woman aged 18-30 years in good health.

This chain connects TRBV20-1 to TRBJ2-1; TRBD1 is a possible D gene (7 bases). This CDR3 has 12 residues. Germline lookup yields CDR1 DFQATT and CDR2 SNEGSKA (reference sequence). CDR3 amino acids: CSGAGGSNEQFF. In nucleotides, the CDR3 is TGCAGCGGGGCAGGGGGGTCCAATGAGCAGTTCTTC.

J is TRBJ2-3 and V is TRBV6-5, with D unresolved. The V end lost 2 bases, the J end lost 1 base, and 13 bases lay between the germline ends. This CDR3 comprises 16 residues. Germline CDR1 and CDR2: MNHEY and SVGAGI. CDR3 sequence reads: CASSYGLRAGTDTQYF. The DNA of the CDR3 is TGTGCCAGCAGTTACGGGCTACGCGCTGGCACAGATACGCAGTATTTT.

The rearrangement links TRBV7-2 to TRBJ2-4; D possibly corresponds to TRBD1 (6 bases). V shed 2 bases and J shed 7 bases, with 9 bases lying between them. Germline CDR1 reads SGHTA; CDR2 reads FQGNSA. CDR3 length: 13 residues. The CDR3 protein is CASSLQGRNIQYF. The CDR3 DNA reads TGTGCCAGCAGCTTACAGGGGCGGAACATTCAGTACTTC.

This chain uses TRBV27 with TRBJ2-4; 10 nucleotides match TRBD1. Trimming cost V 5 bases and J 13 bases; bases outside gene matches: 14. Germline lookup yields CDR1 MNHEY and CDR2 SMNVEV (reference sequence). The CDR3 is 15 amino acids. CDR3 sequence reads: CASSPRQGATNLQYF. The CDR3 DNA follows: TGTGCCAGCAGTCCCCGACAGGGGGCTACTAATCTACAGTACTTC.

This clonotype has more than one count but fewer than ten. The V gene is TRBV7-2, the J gene TRBJ1-2; TRBD1 aligns across 9 bases. The CDR3 has 15 amino acids. Germline V lookup: CDR1 SGHTA, CDR2 FQGNSA. V dropped 5 bases and J dropped 0; count of bases not matched to a gene: 4. CDR3 nucleotide sequence: TGTGCCAGCAGCAGGGGACAGGGTACTAACTATGGCTACACCTTC. Translating gives CASSRGQGTNYGYTF.

V usage is TRBV10-2 and J usage is TRBJ2-3; possible D gene TRBD2, 6 bases. There are 14 residues in the CDR3. V lost 6 bases to trimming and J lost 4 bases, with 14 bases between them. Germline CDR1 is WSHSY and CDR2 is SAAADI. CDR3 residues: CASRDAGDSDTQYF. The CDR3 nucleotides read TGCGCCAGCAGAGATGCTGGGGACTCAGATACGCAGTATTTT.

J is TRBJ2-7 and V is TRBV6-1, with 13 bases lining up with TRBD2. This CDR3 region has 16 residues. The germline V gene has CDR1 MNHNS and CDR2 SASEGT. After removal of 3 bases from V and 4 bases from J, the junction contained 6 bases not matched to a gene. In DNA form, the CDR3 reads TGTGCCAGCAGTGACCCACTAGCGGGAGGGCCATACGAGCAGTACTTC. Amino acids: CASSDPLAGGPYEQYF.

In this sample, this clonotype turned up a few times. The rearrangement links TRBV7-3 to TRBJ1-6; TRBD1 might be the D (5 bases). This CDR3 spans 13 amino acids. V was shortened by 5 bases and J by 8 bases, with 10 bases between the two germline ends. Germline CDR1 reads SGHTA; CDR2 reads FQGTGA. The CDR3 sequence is CASSATQDSPLHF. As DNA, the CDR3 is TGTGCCAGCAGCGCAACACAGGATTCACCCCTCCACTTT.

J is TRBJ1-1 and V is TRBV20-1; 12 bases align to TRBD1. Germline V lookup: CDR1 DFQATT, CDR2 SNEGSKA (reference sequence). With 3 bases clipped from V and 3 bases from J, the junction kept 14 bases outside the gene matches. The CDR3 loop spans 18 amino acids. CDR3 in amino acids: CSARLSPGQGAVDTEAFF. CDR3 DNA sequence: TGCAGTGCTAGGCTATCCCCGGGACAGGGGGCGGTAGACACTGAAGCTTTCTTT.

The rearrangement links TRBV2 to TRBJ2-1; 8 positions match TRBD1. The CDR3 is made up of 13 amino acids. J lost 7 bases, V lost 5 bases, and 4 bases had no gene match. Per germline, CDR1 SNHLY and CDR2 FYNNEI. The CDR3: CASSWTGSNEQFF. Here the CDR3 DNA reads TGTGCCAGCAGTTGGACAGGGTCGAATGAGCAGTTCTTC.

This clonotype was detected only a few times. The rearrangement links TRBV13 to TRBJ2-3; D is perhaps TRBD2 (6 bases). The CDR3 has 16 amino acids. Germline CDR1 PRHDT, CDR2 FYEKMQ (reference sequence). V was clipped by 1 base and J by 0 bases, with 11 bases between them. CDR3 in amino acids: CASSLVGGTSTDTQYF. The DNA for the CDR3 is TGTGCCAGCAGCTTAGTGGGGGGAACTAGCACAGATACGCAGTATTTT.

This chain links TRBV10-3 with TRBJ1-6; D may be TRBD1 (6 bases). In germline, CDR1 is ENHRY, CDR2 SYGVKD. Deletions cut 8 bases from V and 7 bases from J, with 15 bases between. The CDR3 contains 14 residues. The CDR3 region is CAIWGGLENSPLHF. The CDR3 DNA reads as TGTGCCATCTGGGGGGGCCTGGAGAATTCACCCCTCCACTTT.

This chain joins TRBV20-1 and TRBJ2-3, with 11 bases identical to TRBD2. The CDR3 sequence is 15 residues long. V shed 6 bases and J 2 bases; nucleotides not matched to a gene: 7. Germline CDR1 reads DFQATT; CDR2 reads SNEGSKA (reference sequence). CDR3 region: CSAERLAGNTDTQYF. CDR3 sequence (DNA): TGCAGTGCGGAGCGACTAGCGGGGAACACAGATACGCAGTATTTT.

The chain has TRBV21-1 and TRBJ2-4; the D call in the table, TRBD2, was not verified against the DNA. TRBV21-1 has pseudogene status. The CDR3 consists of 18 residues. The CDR3 loop is CASSNRVGASPAKNIQYF. The CDR3 DNA is TGTGCCAGCAGCAACCGTGTCGGGGCCTCACCAGCCAAAAACATTCAGTACTTC.

This clonotype was recorded only once. A read error may produce the germline difference seen at one junction end. The rearrangement uses TRBV5-1 and TRBJ1-6; TRBD1 is a possible D gene (6 bases). Germline V lookup: CDR1 SGHRS, CDR2 YFSETQ. The CDR3 spans 17 residues. CDR3 nucleotide sequence: TGCGCCAGCAGCTCAACAGAGCCGGGGGGGCTGGGTTCACCCCCCCACTTT. Translated, it gives CASSSTEPGGLGSPPHF. Using reference TRBV5-1 and TRBJ1-6 for the parts outside the CDR3, the full variable domain is KAGVTQTPRYLIKTRGQQVTLSCSPISGHRSVSWYQQTPGQGLQFLFEYFSETQRNKGNFPGRFSGRQFSNSRSEMNVSTLELGDSALYLCASSSTEPGGLGSPPHFGNGTRLTVT.

The V call is TRBV21-1, the J call TRBJ2-1; TRBD2 is taken as the D call from the table, unchecked against the DNA. TRBV21-1 constitutes a pseudogene. The CDR3 runs 17 residues. CDR3 bases: TGTGCCAGCAGTAGGGGAGGGTACCATAGGCTTATTCGTGGGCAGTTCTTC. Its translation: CASSRGGYHRLIRGQFF.

This clonotype was detected a few times. The CDR3 region is CSARGGTSDNEQFF. CDR3 coding DNA: TGCAGTGCTAGAGGCGGGACTAGCGACAATGAGCAGTTCTTC. The chain carries TRBV20-1 and TRBJ2-1; 10 bases agree with TRBD2. The germline V gene encodes CDR1 DFQATT and CDR2 SNEGSKA (reference sequence). The CDR3 is 14 amino acids. V dropped 1 base and J dropped 5; count of bases not matched to a gene: 2.

This clonotype was observed a few times. J is TRBJ1-2 and V is TRBV5-1; maybe TRBD1 (5 bases). CDR1 SGHRS and CDR2 YFSETQ come from the germline V gene. The CDR3 consists of 15 residues. CDR3 coding DNA: TGCCCTCGTGTACGGTACGAAGGGGCAGATCATGGCTACACCTTC. Translated, it gives CPRVRYEGADHGYTF.

The chain employs TRBV27 and TRBJ1-2; a weak D match, TRBD1 (5 bases). Deletions cut 10 bases from V and 4 bases from J, with 16 bases between. Germline CDR1 is MNHEY and CDR2 is SMNVEV (reference sequence). The CDR3 is 13 amino acids. The CDR3 nucleotides are TGTGCCACTACAAGGGGAGAGCGCTATGGCTACACCTTC. This translates into CATTRGERYGYTF.

This clonotype has just a few counts. The CDR3 nucleotides are TGTGCCAGCAGCTTGGCCCGGGGCCAAATGGAGGCCCAGTACTTC. Translating it yields CASSLARGQMEAQYF. V and J are TRBV7-2 and TRBJ2-5, with D perhaps matching TRBD1 or TRBD2 (5 bases each). The V and J ends lost 3 bases and 9 bases respectively, with 20 bases between them. CDR1 is SGHTA and CDR2 is FQGNSA in the germline V gene. CDR3 size: 15 residues.

The chain uses TRBV27 and TRBJ2-7; TRBD1 aligns across 10 bases. Trimming took 4 bases from V and 0 from J; bases not matched to a gene: 9. Germline V CDR1 and CDR2: MNHEY, SMNVEV (reference sequence). The CDR3 spans 17 residues. The CDR3 DNA follows: TGTGCCAGCAGTTCCGGGACAGGGGCTCTAAGCTCCTACGAGCAGTACTTC. It codes for CASSSGTGALSSYEQYF.